Shown below are 21 T cell receptor beta chains from a single sample sequenced in a study of blood T cell repertoires in COVID-19. Clones were sequenced by immunoSEQ multiplex PCR, and TCRdb holds only the in-frame ones, with some missing. Of roughly 280,000 clones in the sample, around nine tenths were seen once. Sample: peripheral blood. The receptors were gathered from a man younger than 40 with active or convalescent COVID-19.

In this sample, this clone turned up once. This chain connects TRBV9 to TRBJ1-6; 7 bases align to TRBD1. Germline CDR1 SGDLS, CDR2 YYNGEE. J lost 10 bases, V lost 2 bases, and 6 bases had no gene match. This CDR3 has 14 amino acids. CDR3 nucleotide sequence: TGTGCCAGCAGCGTTTCAGGGGGAGGCTCACCCCTCCACTTT. This codes for CASSVSGGGSPLHF. Complete variable domain (other parts from reference TRBV9 and TRBJ1-6): DSGVTQTPKHLITATGQRVTLRCSPRSGDLSVYWYQQSLDQGLQFLIQYYNGEERAKGNILERFSAQQFPDLHSELNLSSLELGDSALYFCASSVSGGGSPLHFGNGTRLTVT.

The gene calls are TRBV3-1 (or the pseudogene TRBV3-2) and TRBJ2-5; TRBD1 aligns across 8 bases. J lost 5 bases, V lost 2 bases, and 10 bases had no gene match. Germline CDR1 and CDR2: LGHDT and YNNKEL (reference sequence). The CDR3 loop spans 16 amino acids. The CDR3: CASSQNSGQGLETQYF. The CDR3 bases are TGTGCCAGCAGCCAAAATAGCGGACAGGGATTGGAGACCCAGTACTTC.

The V gene is TRBV19, the J gene TRBJ1-1; D possibly corresponds to TRBD1 (5 bases). V was trimmed by 7 bases and J by 3 bases, leaving 12 bases between them. Germline lookup yields CDR1 LNHDA and CDR2 SQIVND (reference sequence). This CDR3 contains 13 residues. The CDR3 nucleotides are TGTGCCAGTACAGGGTATCGGGACACTGAAGCTTTCTTT. Translating gives CASTGYRDTEAFF. Looking up the rest from reference TRBV19 and TRBJ1-1 gives the full variable domain: DGGITQSPKYLFRKEGQNVTLSCEQNLNHDAMYWYRQDPGQGLRLIYYSQIVNDFQKGDIAEGYSVSREKKESFPLTVTSAQKNPTAFYLCASTGYRDTEAFFGQGTRLTVV.

Here the CDR3 DNA reads TGTGCCAGCAGCTCCGGGACAGGGGGCCTCGAGCAGTACTTC. It codes for CASSSGTGGLEQYF. The chain employs TRBV6-5 and TRBJ2-7; 12 nucleotides align to TRBD1. CDR1 MNHEY and CDR2 SVGAGI come from the germline V gene. V trimming: 6 bases; J trimming: 6 bases; junction bases outside the gene matches: 6. This CDR3 comprises 14 residues.

This clone was counted a single time. The chain has TRBV4-3 and TRBJ1-3, with D perhaps matching TRBD1 (6 bases). The CDR3 length is 17 residues. With 2 bases removed from V and 2 bases from J, the gap between germline ends came to 16 bases. Germline assignment: CDR1 LGHNA and CDR2 YSLEER. The CDR3 loop reads CASSQLTGPFAGNTIYF. The CDR3 coding sequence is TGCGCCAGCAGCCAACTGACAGGTCCATTTGCTGGAAACACCATATATTTT.

V and J are TRBV6-5 and TRBJ1-4, with 8 bases matching TRBD1. V was clipped by 4 bases and J by 2 bases; unmatched bases: 3. The germline V gene has CDR1 MNHEY and CDR2 SVGAGI. The CDR3 is 15 amino acids. This chain's CDR3 is CASSSHRGTNEKLFF. In DNA, the CDR3 is TGTGCCAGCAGTTCTCACAGGGGGACTAATGAAAAACTGTTTTTT.

The chain joins TRBV5-1 to TRBJ2-1; D is perhaps TRBD2 (5 bases). The V end was cut by 3 bases, the J end by 13 bases, with 17 bases between. The germline gives CDR1 SGHRS, CDR2 YFSETQ. This CDR3 has 13 residues. The CDR3 reads CASSSPPSGTQFF. The DNA of the CDR3 is TGCGCCAGCAGCTCTCCCCCTTCGGGAACTCAGTTCTTC.

The chain joins TRBV30 to TRBJ2-5, with D possibly matching TRBD2 (6 bases). V was pared by 5 bases and J by 4 bases, with 14 bases between. Germline V gene data show CDR1 as GTSNPN and CDR2 as SVGIG (reference sequence). The CDR3 contains 13 residues. The DNA for the CDR3 is TGTGCCTGGGGACGCGGGGACGCAGAGACCCAGTACTTC. Translation: CAWGRGDAETQYF.

The V and J genes are TRBV7-2 and TRBJ2-1, with 10 bases aligning to TRBD2. The junction had 9 bases not matched to a gene; V was cut back by 5 bases and J by 5 bases. The CDR3 extends over 16 amino acids. CDR1 and CDR2 (germline): SGHTA, FQGNSA. The CDR3 bases are TGTGCCAGCAGCCTAGTTAGCGGGGGGCCAAACAATGAGCAGTTCTTC. Translating gives CASSLVSGGPNNEQFF.

The V gene is TRBV7-2, the J gene TRBJ1-6, with TRBD1 identical over 7 bases. The germline V gene has CDR1 SGHTA and CDR2 FQGNSA. The CDR3 extends over 15 amino acids. Trimming cost V 5 bases and J 10 bases; bases outside gene matches: 11. In DNA, the CDR3 is TGTGCCAGCAGCCCGACAACAGGGGTTGGATCACCCCTCCACTTT. As protein: CASSPTTGVGSPLHF.

This clone has more than one count but fewer than ten. The chain joins TRBV9 to TRBJ1-4, with D possibly matching TRBD1 (6 bases). V was cut by 2 bases and J by 4 bases, with 9 bases left in between. CDR1 is SGDLS, CDR2 YYNGEE, per germline. The CDR3 has 14 amino acids. The CDR3 here is CASSVGQNNEKLFF. In DNA form, the CDR3 reads TGTGCCAGCAGCGTCGGACAGAATAATGAAAAACTGTTTTTT.

The chain recombines TRBV3-1 (or the pseudogene TRBV3-2) with TRBJ2-7; D unclear. V shed 5 bases and J shed 3 bases, with 5 bases lying between them. CDR1 is LGHDT, CDR2 YNNKEL, per germline (reference sequence). This CDR3 is built from 11 residues. CDR3 sequence reads: CASSSRYEQYF. CDR3 nucleotides: TGTGCCAGCAGCAGCCGCTACGAGCAGTACTTC.

The rearrangement links TRBV5-4 to TRBJ2-2; 11 bases are shared with TRBD1. The V gene's germline CDR1 is SGHNT and CDR2 YYREEE (reference sequence). With V trimmed by 4 bases and J by 7 bases, 3 bases remained unmatched. The CDR3 sequence is 14 residues long. This CDR3 reads CASSRDRGVGELFF. The CDR3 region has the DNA TGTGCCAGCAGCCGGGACAGGGGGGTCGGGGAGCTGTTTTTT. The full variable domain, its missing parts supplied by reference TRBV5-4 and TRBJ2-2, is ETGVTQSPTHLIKTRGQQVTLRCSSQSGHNTVSWYQQALGQGPQFIFQYYREEENGRGNFPPRFSGLQFPNYSSELNVNALELDDSALYLCASSRDRGVGELFFGEGSRLTVL.

This chain uses TRBV27 with TRBJ2-5; D may be TRBD2 (5 bases). The CDR3 runs to 15 residues. Germline V lookup: CDR1 MNHEY, CDR2 SMNVEV (reference sequence). V lost 8 bases and J 3 bases, leaving 19 bases between the germline ends. The DNA for the CDR3 is TGTGCCAGCTCTCAAAGCGCGTTGAGGGAAGAGACCCAGTACTTC. It codes for CASSQSALREETQYF.

This chain uses TRBV29-1 with TRBJ1-2; D might be TRBD1 (5 bases). The germline gives CDR1 SQVTM, CDR2 ANQGSEA. This CDR3 has 12 residues. Trimming took off 6 bases at V and 5 bases at J, with 13 bases between the two ends. CDR3 in DNA: TGCAGCGTGCCCGACGGGACTTATGGCTACACCTTC. It specifies CSVPDGTYGYTF.

This chain joins TRBV3-1 (or the pseudogene TRBV3-2) and TRBJ2-5, with D perhaps TRBD2 (6 bases). V was cut by 4 bases and J by 4 bases, with 13 bases left in between. CDR1 and CDR2 (germline): LGHDT, YNNKEL (reference sequence). CDR3 length equals 14 residues. CDR3 amino acids: CASSRDGGGETQYF. In DNA form, the CDR3 reads TGTGCCAGCAGCCGGGACGGGGGAGGAGAGACCCAGTACTTC.

Regarding this clone: Distinct nucleotide sequences in the sample also encode this CDR3. The V and J genes are TRBV12-3 or TRBV12-4 and TRBJ1-5, with D hard to call. The CDR3 covers 13 residues. V lost 3 bases and J 2 bases, leaving 5 bases between the germline ends. This CDR3 reads CASSFQGNQPQHF. The CDR3 nucleotides are TGTGCCAGCAGTTTTCAGGGCAATCAGCCCCAGCATTTT.

This clone was counted only a few times. The chain combines TRBV5-1 with TRBJ1-5, with D tentatively TRBD1 (5 bases). Per the germline V gene, CDR1 is SGHRS and CDR2 is YFSETQ. This CDR3 spans 15 amino acids. Trimming took 3 bases from V and 6 from J, leaving 16 bases between them. In DNA, the CDR3 is TGCGCCAGCAGCTCGGACGGGGACTGGGCTCAGCCCCAGCATTTT. It translates to CASSSDGDWAQPQHF. Full variable domain (missing parts from reference TRBV5-1 and TRBJ1-5): KAGVTQTPRYLIKTRGQQVTLSCSPISGHRSVSWYQQTPGQGLQFLFEYFSETQRNKGNFPGRFSGRQFSNSRSEMNVSTLELGDSALYLCASSSDGDWAQPQHFGDGTRLSIL.

This sequence joins TRBV5-6 and TRBJ1-5; D not resolved. The V and J ends lost 2 bases and 2 bases respectively, with 11 bases between them. The germline V gene encodes CDR1 SGHDT and CDR2 YYEEEE. The CDR3 loop spans 15 amino acids. The CDR3 spells CASSFSPAGNQPQHF. CDR3 DNA: TGTGCCAGCAGCTTCTCACCCGCGGGCAATCAGCCCCAGCATTTT.

The chain employs TRBV6-5 and TRBJ1-4, with D perhaps matching TRBD1 (6 bases). The CDR3 sequence is 15 residues long. V shed 4 bases and J shed 5 bases, with 14 bases lying between them. Germline lookup yields CDR1 MNHEY and CDR2 SVGAGI. The CDR3 DNA sequence: TGTGCCAGCAGTTTTGGGGGACACCGGAATGAAAAACTGTTTTTT. It yields the protein CASSFGGHRNEKLFF.

The chain uses TRBV7-6 and TRBJ1-6; TRBD1 might be the D (6 bases). Germline CDR1 reads SGHVS; CDR2 reads FNYEAQ. The V gene lost 2 bases and the J gene lost 7 bases, with 12 bases spanning the gap. This CDR3 has 15 residues. The CDR3 here is CASSLSSGVNSPLHF. The CDR3 region has the DNA TGTGCCAGCAGCTTATCTTCAGGGGTAAATTCACCCCTCCACTTT.